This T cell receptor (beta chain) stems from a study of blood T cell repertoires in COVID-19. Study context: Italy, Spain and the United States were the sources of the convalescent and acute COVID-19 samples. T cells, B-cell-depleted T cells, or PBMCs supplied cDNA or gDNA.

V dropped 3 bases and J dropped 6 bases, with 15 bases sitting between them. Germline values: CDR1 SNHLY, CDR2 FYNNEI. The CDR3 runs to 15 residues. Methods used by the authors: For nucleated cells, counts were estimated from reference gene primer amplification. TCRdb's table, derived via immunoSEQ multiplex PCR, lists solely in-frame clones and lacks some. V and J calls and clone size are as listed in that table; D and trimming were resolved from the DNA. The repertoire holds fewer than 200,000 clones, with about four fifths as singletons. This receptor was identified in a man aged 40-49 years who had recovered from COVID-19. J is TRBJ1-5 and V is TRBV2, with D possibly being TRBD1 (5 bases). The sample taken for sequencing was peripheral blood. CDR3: CASSEDQGGGQPQHF. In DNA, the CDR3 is TGTGCCAGCAGTGAGGATCAGGGTGGCGGTCAGCCCCAGCATTTT.